A selection of T cell receptor beta chains follows, all from one sample in a study of cytomegalovirus exposure and HLA in healthy donors. The method was immunoSEQ multiplex PCR; TCRdb's version includes in-frame clones alone and lacks a portion of them. Among under 170,000 clones listed, 79% were seen once. Sequenced material: PBMCs. These receptors all come from a human donor in good health. Each CDR3 is given with its conserved first and last residue. A D gene is named only where the DNA matches it firmly.

D gene: NA
V gene: TRBV5-1
J gene: TRBJ1-1
CDR3 DNA: TGCGCCAGCAGATCGGGACAGAACACTGAAGCTTTCTTT
CDR3 protein: CASRSGQNTEAFF

D gene: NA
V gene: TRBV5-6
J gene: TRBJ2-7
CDR3 DNA: TGTGCCAGCAGGCCCACGGGGGGCGACGAGCAGTACTTC
CDR3 protein: CASRPTGGDEQYF

D gene: NA
V gene: TRBV30
J gene: TRBJ1-2
CDR3 DNA: TGTGCCCTAGGAGGCCCCCGATATGGCTACACCTTC
CDR3 protein: CALGGPRYGYTF

D gene: NA
V gene: TRBV6-5
J gene: TRBJ2-1
CDR3 DNA: TGTGCCAGCAGTGGAGGGGGCATATACAATGAGCAGTTCTTC
CDR3 protein: CASSGGGIYNEQFF

D gene: NA
V gene: TRBV7-9
J gene: TRBJ2-2
CDR3 DNA: TGTGCCAGCAGCTCCCCCCCTGGGGCGGCGAACACCGGGGAGCTGTTTTTT
CDR3 protein: CASSSPPGAANTGELFF

D gene: TRBD1
V gene: TRBV5-6
J gene: TRBJ1-2
CDR3 DNA: TGTGCCAGCACGGACAGGGTGGCCTATGGCTACACCTTC
CDR3 protein: CASTDRVAYGYTF

D gene: TRBD2
V gene: TRBV6-6
J gene: TRBJ2-7
CDR3 DNA: TGTGCCAGCATTAAAGGGAGGTGGGAGGGCGGTGGCGAGCAGTACTTC
CDR3 protein: CASIKGRWEGGGEQYF

D gene: NA
V gene: TRBV5-6
J gene: TRBJ2-7
CDR3 DNA: TGTGCCAGCAGCTCCGACACCTGGGCCTACGAGCAGTACTTC
CDR3 protein: CASSSDTWAYEQYF

D gene: NA
V gene: TRBV5-1
J gene: TRBJ1-1
CDR3 DNA: TGCGCCAGCAGCTTGACATTTTTGAACACTGAAGCTTTCTTT
CDR3 protein: CASSLTFLNTEAFF

D gene: TRBD1
V gene: TRBV28
J gene: TRBJ1-5
CDR3 DNA: TGTGCCAGCAGTTTCCCCTTGACATCAGGGGGCGATGGCAATCAGCCCCAGCATTTT
CDR3 protein: CASSFPLTSGGDGNQPQHF

D gene: NA
V gene: TRBV7-8
J gene: TRBJ2-7
CDR3 DNA: TGTGCCAGCAGCTACTGGCAGAGCGTCGCCGAGCAGTACTTC
CDR3 protein: CASSYWQSVAEQYF

D gene: NA
V gene: TRBV30
J gene: TRBJ2-7
CDR3 DNA: TGTGCCTGGACCCGGGGGGCGAAATACGAGCAGTACTTC
CDR3 protein: CAWTRGAKYEQYF

D gene: TRBD1
V gene: TRBV15
J gene: TRBJ2-1
CDR3 DNA: TGTGCCACCAGCAGCCCGGGACAGGGGTGGGATGAGCAGTTCTTC
CDR3 protein: CATSSPGQGWDEQFF

D gene: NA
V gene: TRBV5-1
J gene: TRBJ2-7
CDR3 DNA: TGCGCCAGCAGCTTGATCTGGGCGACACCGGGAGAGCAGTACTTC
CDR3 protein: CASSLIWATPGEQYF

D gene: NA
V gene: TRBV2
J gene: TRBJ1-2
CDR3 DNA: TGTGCCAGCAGTGTAGCTGCAGGGCATGGCTACACCTTC
CDR3 protein: CASSVAAGHGYTF

D gene: NA
V gene: TRBV6-5
J gene: TRBJ2-7
CDR3 DNA: TGTGCCAGCAGTTACTACGGGCAGGGGATACGCGAGCAGTACTTC
CDR3 protein: CASSYYGQGIREQYF

D gene: NA
V gene: TRBV7-9
J gene: TRBJ1-2
CDR3 DNA: TGTGCCAGCAGCTTATCACTTGAAAGTCGTGCCGGTGGCTACACCTTC
CDR3 protein: CASSLSLESRAGGYTF

D gene: NA
V gene: TRBV5-6
J gene: TRBJ1-1
CDR3 DNA: TGTGCCAGCAGCTTGGCGGGATCGGTGACAGGTAGTTCTGAAGCTTTCTTT
CDR3 protein: CASSLAGSVTGSSEAFF

D gene: TRBD1
V gene: TRBV6-5
J gene: TRBJ1-6
CDR3 DNA: TGTGCCAGCAGCCGACAGGGAAAGCGATCACCCCTCCACTTT
CDR3 protein: CASSRQGKRSPLHF